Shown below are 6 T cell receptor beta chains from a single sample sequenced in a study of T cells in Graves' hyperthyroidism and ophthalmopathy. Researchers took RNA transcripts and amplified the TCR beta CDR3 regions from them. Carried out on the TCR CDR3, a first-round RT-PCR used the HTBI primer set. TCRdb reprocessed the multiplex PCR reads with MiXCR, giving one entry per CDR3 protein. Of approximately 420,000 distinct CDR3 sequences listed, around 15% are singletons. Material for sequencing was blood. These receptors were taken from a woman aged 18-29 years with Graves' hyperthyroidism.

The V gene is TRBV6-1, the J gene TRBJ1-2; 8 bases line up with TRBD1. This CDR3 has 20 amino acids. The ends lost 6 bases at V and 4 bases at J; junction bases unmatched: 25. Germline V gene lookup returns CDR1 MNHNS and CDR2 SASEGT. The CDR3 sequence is CASRLRPYRGKFTHIYGYTF. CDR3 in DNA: TGTGCCAGCAGGCTTCGACCCTACAGGGGGAAATTTACCCACATCTATGGCTACACCTTC.

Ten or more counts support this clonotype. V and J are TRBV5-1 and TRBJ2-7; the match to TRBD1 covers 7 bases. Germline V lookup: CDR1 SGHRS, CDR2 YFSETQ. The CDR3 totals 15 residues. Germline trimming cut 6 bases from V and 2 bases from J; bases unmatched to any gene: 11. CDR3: CASNVAGTATYEQYF. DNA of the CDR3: TGCGCCAGCAACGTCGCCGGGACAGCAACCTACGAGCAGTACTTC.

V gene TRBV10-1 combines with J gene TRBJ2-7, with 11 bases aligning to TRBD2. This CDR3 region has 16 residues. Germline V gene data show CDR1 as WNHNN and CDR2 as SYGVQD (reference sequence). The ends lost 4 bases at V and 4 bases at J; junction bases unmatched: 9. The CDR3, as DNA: TGCGCCAGCAGTGGAGGACTAGCGGGTCACGGGTACGAGCAGTACTTC. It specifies CASSGGLAGHGYEQYF.

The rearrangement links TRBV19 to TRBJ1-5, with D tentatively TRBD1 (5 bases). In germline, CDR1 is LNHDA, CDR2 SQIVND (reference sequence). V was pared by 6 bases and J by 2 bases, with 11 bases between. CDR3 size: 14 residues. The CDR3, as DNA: TGTGCCAGTAGCAAGGGGAGCGGCAATCAGCCCCAGCATTTT. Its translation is CASSKGSGNQPQHF.

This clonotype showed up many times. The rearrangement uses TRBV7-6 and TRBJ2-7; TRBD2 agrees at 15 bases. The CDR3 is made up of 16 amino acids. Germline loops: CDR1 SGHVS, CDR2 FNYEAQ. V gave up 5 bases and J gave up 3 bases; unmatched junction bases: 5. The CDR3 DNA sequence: TGTGCCAGCAGCCCCGGACTAGCGGGAGGGAACTACGAGCAGTACTTC. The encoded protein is CASSPGLAGGNYEQYF. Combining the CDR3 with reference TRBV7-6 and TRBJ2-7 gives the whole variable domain GAGVSQSPRYKVTKRGQDVALRCDPISGHVSLYWYRQALGQGPEFLTYFNYEAQQDKSGLPNDRFSAERPEGSISTLTIQRTEQRDSAMYRCASSPGLAGGNYEQYFGPGTRLTVT.

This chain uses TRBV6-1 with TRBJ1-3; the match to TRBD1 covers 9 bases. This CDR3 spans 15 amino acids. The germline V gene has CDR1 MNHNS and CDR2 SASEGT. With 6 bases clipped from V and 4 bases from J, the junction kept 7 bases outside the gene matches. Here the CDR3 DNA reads TGTGCCAGCAGGCCGACAGGGGGTCCCGGAAACACCATATATTTT. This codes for CASRPTGGPGNTIYF.